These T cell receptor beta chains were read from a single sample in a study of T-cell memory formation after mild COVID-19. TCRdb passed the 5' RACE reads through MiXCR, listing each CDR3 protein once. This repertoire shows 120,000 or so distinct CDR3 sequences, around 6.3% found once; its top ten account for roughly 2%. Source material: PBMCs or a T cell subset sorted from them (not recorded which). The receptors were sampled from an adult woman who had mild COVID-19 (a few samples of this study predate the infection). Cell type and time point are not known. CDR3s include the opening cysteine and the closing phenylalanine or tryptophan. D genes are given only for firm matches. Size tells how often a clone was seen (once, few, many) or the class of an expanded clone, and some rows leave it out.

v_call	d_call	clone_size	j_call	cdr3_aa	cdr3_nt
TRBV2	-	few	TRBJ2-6	CASSLTKSPGANVLTF	TGTGCCAGCAGCCTGACGAAATCCCCTGGGGCCAACGTCCTGACTTTC
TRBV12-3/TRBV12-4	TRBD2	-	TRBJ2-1	CASSPGLAGHYEQFF	TGTGCCAGCAGTCCGGGACTAGCGGGACACTATGAGCAGTTCTTC
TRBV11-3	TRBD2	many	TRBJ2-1	CASSLAGGPMQGPYNEQFF	TGTGCCAGCAGCTTAGCGGGAGGGCCAATGCAGGGGCCTTACAATGAGCAGTTCTTC
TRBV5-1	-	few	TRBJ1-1	CASSLGTARGNTEAFF	TGCGCCAGCAGCTTAGGAACAGCCAGGGGGAACACTGAAGCTTTCTTT
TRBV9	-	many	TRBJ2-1	CASSPRVAAHEQFF	TGTGCCAGCAGCCCCAGGGTAGCGGCCCATGAGCAGTTCTTC
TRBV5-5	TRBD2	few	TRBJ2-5	CASSSGTSGGPAETQYF	TGTGCCAGCAGCTCTGGGACTAGCGGGGGCCCCGCAGAGACCCAGTACTTC
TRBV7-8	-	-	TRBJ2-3	CASSGRLKNVPDTQYF	TGTGCCAGCAGCGGGCGACTTAAAAACGTCCCAGATACGCAGTATTTT
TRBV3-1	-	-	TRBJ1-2	CASSRSDGYTF	TGTGCCAGCAGCCGCAGTGATGGCTACACCTTC
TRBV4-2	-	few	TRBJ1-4	CASSRGGAGEKLFF	TGTGCCAGCAGCCGAGGTGGGGCAGGTGAAAAACTGTTTTTT
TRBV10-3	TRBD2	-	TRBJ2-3	CAISESTSGTQYF	TGTGCCATCAGTGAGTCGACTAGCGGAACGCAGTATTTT
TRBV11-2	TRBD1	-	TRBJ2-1	CASSLDPGTAYYNEQFF	TGTGCCAGCAGCTTAGATCCCGGGACAGCCTATTACAATGAGCAGTTCTTC
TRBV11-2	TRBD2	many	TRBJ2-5	CASSTGLAGAAETQYF	TGTGCCAGCAGCACAGGACTAGCGGGCGCCGCAGAGACCCAGTACTTC
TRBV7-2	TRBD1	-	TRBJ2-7	CASSTGTGHPYEQYF	TGTGCCAGCAGCACCGGGACAGGGCATCCCTACGAGCAGTACTTC
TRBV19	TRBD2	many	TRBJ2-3	CASMENFETSSDTQYF	TGTGCCAGTATGGAGAATTTTGAGACTAGCTCCGATACGCAGTATTTT
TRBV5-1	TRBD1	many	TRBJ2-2	CASSGTGNTGELFF	TGCGCCAGCAGCGGGACAGGGAACACCGGGGAGCTGTTTTTT
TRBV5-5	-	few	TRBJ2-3	CASSSYSADTQYF	TGTGCCAGCAGCTCATACTCGGCAGATACGCAGTATTTT
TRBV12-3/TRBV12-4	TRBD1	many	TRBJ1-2	CASSLGTGNGYTF	TGTGCCAGCAGTTTAGGGACAGGGAACGGCTACACCTTC
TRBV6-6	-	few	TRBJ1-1	CASSYSQGTTEAFF	TGTGCCAGCAGTTACTCCCAGGGGACCACTGAAGCTTTCTTT
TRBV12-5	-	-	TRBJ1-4	CASGLVSGKGREKLFF	TGTGCTAGTGGTTTGGTATCAGGGAAGGGGCGAGAAAAACTGTTTTTT
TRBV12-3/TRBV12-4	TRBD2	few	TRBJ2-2	CASSGASGLSRELFF	TGTGCCAGCAGTGGCGCTAGCGGACTCTCCCGGGAGCTGTTTTTT
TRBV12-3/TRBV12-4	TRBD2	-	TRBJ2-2	CASRLSGMSVGELFF	TGTGCCAGCAGGCTTAGCGGGATGAGTGTCGGGGAGCTGTTTTTT
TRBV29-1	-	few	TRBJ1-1	CSVEVGLFTEAFF	TGCAGCGTTGAAGTCGGATTATTCACTGAAGCTTTCTTT